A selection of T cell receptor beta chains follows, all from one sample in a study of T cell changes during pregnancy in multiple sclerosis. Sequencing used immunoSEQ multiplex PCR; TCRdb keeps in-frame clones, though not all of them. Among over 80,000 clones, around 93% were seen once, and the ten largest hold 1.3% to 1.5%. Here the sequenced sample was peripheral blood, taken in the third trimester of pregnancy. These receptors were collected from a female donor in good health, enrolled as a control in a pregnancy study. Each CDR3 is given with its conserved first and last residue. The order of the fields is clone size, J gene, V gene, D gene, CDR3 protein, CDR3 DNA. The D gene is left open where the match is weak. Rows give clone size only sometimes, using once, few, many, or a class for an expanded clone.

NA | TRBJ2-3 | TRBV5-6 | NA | CASSSAPRADTQYF | TGTGCCAGCAGCTCCGCCCCGAGGGCAGATACGCAGTATTTT
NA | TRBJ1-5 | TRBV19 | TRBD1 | CASSTGGGNQPQHF | TGTGCCAGTAGTACAGGGGGAGGAAATCAGCCCCAGCATTTT
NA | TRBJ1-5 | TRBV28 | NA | CASSLNSGWWQPQHF | TGTGCCAGCAGTCTCAACAGCGGTTGGTGGCAGCCCCAGCATTTT
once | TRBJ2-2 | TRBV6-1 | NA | CATSRQAMNTGELFF | TGTGCCACTAGTCGACAGGCCATGAACACCGGGGAGCTGTTTTTT
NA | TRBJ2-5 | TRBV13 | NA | CASSLMWGLNNVETQYF | TGTGCCAGCAGCCTGATGTGGGGACTTAATAATGTAGAGACCCAGTACTTC
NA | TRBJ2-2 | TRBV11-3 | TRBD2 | CASGRGGLAGARAGELFF | TGTGCCAGCGGGAGGGGGGGACTAGCGGGAGCTCGCGCCGGGGAGCTGTTTTTT
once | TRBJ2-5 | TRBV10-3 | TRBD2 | CAISDGAGGETQYF | TGTGCCATCAGTGATGGAGCGGGAGGGGAGACCCAGTACTTC
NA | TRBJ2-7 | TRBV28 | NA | CASSPGSPYEQYF | TGTGCCAGCAGCCCGGGGTCCCCCTACGAGCAGTACTTC
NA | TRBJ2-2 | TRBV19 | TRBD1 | CASSKHRDRETGELFF | TGTGCCAGTAGTAAACACCGGGACAGGGAGACCGGGGAGCTGTTTTTT
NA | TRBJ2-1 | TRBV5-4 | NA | CASFFLVGSGGEEQFF | TGTGCCAGCTTTTTTTTGGTGGGGAGTGGTGGGGAAGAGCAGTTCTTC
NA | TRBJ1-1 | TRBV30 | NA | CAWGVRDKAFF | TGTGCCTGGGGGGTGAGGGATAAAGCTTTCTTT
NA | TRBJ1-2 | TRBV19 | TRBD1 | CASSLTSTGGAYYGYTF | TGTGCCAGTAGTTTGACCTCCACAGGGGGCGCTTACTATGGCTACACCTTC
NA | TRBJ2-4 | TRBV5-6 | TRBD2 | CASSLGEGLAKNIQYF | TGTGCCAGCAGCCTTGGGGAGGGCTTAGCCAAAAACATTCAGTACTTC
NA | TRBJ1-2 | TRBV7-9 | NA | CASSLQGNYGYTF | TGTGCCAGCAGCTTACAGGGTAACTATGGCTACACCTTC
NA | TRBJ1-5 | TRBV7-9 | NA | CASSEDRNSNQPQHF | TGTGCCAGCAGCGAGGACAGAAATAGCAATCAGCCCCAGCATTTT
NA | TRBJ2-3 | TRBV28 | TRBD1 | CASSFNRDRDTDTQYF | TGTGCCAGCAGTTTTAATAGGGACAGGGACACAGATACGCAGTATTTT
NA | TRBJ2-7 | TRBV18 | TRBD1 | CASSPSTGGPYEQYF | TGTGCCAGCTCACCATCGACAGGGGGACCCTACGAGCAGTACTTC
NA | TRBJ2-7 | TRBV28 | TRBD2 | CASSSELAGGGRSSYEQYF | TGTGCCAGCAGTTCAGAACTAGCGGGAGGGGGCCGGAGCTCCTACGAGCAGTACTTC
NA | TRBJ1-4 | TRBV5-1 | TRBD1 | CASSYGQVHEKLFF | TGCGCCAGCAGCTACGGACAGGTCCATGAAAAACTGTTTTTT
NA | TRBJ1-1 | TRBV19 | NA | CASSPFAMNTEAFF | TGTGCCAGTAGTCCATTTGCGATGAACACTGAAGCTTTCTTT
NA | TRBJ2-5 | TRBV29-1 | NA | CSVEARQTLSETQYF | TGCAGCGTTGAAGCGCGACAGACCCTATCGGAGACCCAGTACTTC
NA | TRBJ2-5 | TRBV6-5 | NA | CASSYNRNSQETQYF | TGTGCCAGCAGTTATAACAGGAACTCTCAAGAGACCCAGTACTTC
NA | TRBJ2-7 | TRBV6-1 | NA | CASSELGNAYEQYF | TGTGCCAGCAGTGAATTGGGCAACGCCTACGAGCAGTACTTC
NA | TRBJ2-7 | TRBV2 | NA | CASSDQRYEQYF | TGTGCCAGCAGTGATCAGCGGTACGAGCAGTACTTC
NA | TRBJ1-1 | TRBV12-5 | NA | CASGRNEGLTEAFF | TGTGCTAGTGGCCGCAATGAGGGCCTCACTGAAGCTTTCTTT
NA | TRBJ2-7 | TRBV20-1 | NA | CSASKTYEQYF | TGCAGTGCTAGCAAAACCTACGAGCAGTACTTC
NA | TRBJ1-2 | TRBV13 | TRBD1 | CASSSLQGGGYTF | TGTGCCAGCAGCTCGTTACAGGGGGGTGGCTACACCTTC
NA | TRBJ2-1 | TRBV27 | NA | CASKSRVNEQFF | TGTGCCAGCAAGTCTCGGGTTAATGAGCAGTTCTTC
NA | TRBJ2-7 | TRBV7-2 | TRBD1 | CASSPPTGSSYEQYF | TGTGCCAGCAGCCCCCCGACAGGGTCCTCCTACGAGCAGTACTTC
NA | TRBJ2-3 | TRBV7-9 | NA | CASSRTDRVPTDTQYF | TGTGCCAGCAGCCGTACGGACAGAGTCCCCACAGATACGCAGTATTTT
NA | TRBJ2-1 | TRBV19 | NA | CASSIYAILYNEQFF | TGTGCCAGTAGTATTTACGCGATTCTCTACAATGAGCAGTTCTTC